The clone carrying this T cell receptor beta chain was picked up many times. Its specificity is not known. This record belongs to a study of T cells after yellow fever vaccination. Making TCR cDNA involved 5'RACE template switching, which added UMIs and a universal primer site. Via MiXCR, TCRdb re-called the 5' RACE reads, giving one row per CDR3 protein. The sample comprises about 220,000 distinct CDR3 sequences, roughly 3.3% of which are singletons, and about 3.3% rests with the top ten. Study-wide results and limits: The secondary response peaked faster, at day 5 versus 15, but was weaker. Only a minor proportion of clonotypes was detected across both CD4 and CD8 compartments.

Trimming stripped 2 bases from V and 1 base from J, with 8 bases between. The length of the CDR3 is 14 residues. Germline CDR1 reads MNHEY; CDR2 reads SVGAGI. The source is a man aged 18 to 29 who received the YFV17D yellow fever vaccine. The chain links TRBV6-5 to TRBJ1-1; possibly TRBD1 for D (5 bases). Specimen: CD4+ T cells sorted from PBMCs, collected 10 days after the yellow fever booster vaccination. The CDR3 loop is CASSYRTSNTEAFF. CDR3 DNA: TGTGCCAGCAGTTACCGGACATCGAACACTGAAGCTTTCTTT.